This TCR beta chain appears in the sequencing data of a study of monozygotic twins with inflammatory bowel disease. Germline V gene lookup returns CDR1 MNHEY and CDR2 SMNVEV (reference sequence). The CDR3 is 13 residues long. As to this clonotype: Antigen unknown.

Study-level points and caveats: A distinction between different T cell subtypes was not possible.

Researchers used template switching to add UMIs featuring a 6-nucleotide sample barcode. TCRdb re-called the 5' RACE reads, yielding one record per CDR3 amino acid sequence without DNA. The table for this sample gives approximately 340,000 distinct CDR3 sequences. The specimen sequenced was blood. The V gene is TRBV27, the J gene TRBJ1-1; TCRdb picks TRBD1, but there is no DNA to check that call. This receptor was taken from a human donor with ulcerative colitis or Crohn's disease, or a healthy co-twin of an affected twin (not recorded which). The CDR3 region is CASRRQGTTEAFF.